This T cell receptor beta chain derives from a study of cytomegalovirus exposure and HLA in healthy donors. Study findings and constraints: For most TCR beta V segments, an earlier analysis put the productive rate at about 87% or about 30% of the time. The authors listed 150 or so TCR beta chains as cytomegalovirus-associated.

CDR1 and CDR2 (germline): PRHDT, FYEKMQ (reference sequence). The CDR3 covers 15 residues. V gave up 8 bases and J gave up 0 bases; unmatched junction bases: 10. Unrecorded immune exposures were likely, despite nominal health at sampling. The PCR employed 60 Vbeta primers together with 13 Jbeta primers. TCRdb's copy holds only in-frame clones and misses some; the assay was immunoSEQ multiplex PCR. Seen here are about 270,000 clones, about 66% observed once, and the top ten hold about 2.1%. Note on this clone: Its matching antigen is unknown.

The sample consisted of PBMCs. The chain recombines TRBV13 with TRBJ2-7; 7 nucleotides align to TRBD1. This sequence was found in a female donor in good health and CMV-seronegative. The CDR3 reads CASRLSGTASYEQYF. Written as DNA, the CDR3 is TGTGCCAGCCGACTATCCGGGACAGCCTCCTACGAGCAGTACTTC.